There are many counts of the clone carrying this TCR beta chain. TCRdb reprocessed the RT-PCR reads with MiXCR, giving one entry per CDR3 protein. The data show more than 550,000 distinct CDR3 sequences, about 14% seen once. The CDR3 covers 17 residues. V dropped 1 base and J dropped 3 bases, with 16 bases sitting between them. Germline loops: CDR1 MNHEY, CDR2 SVGAGI. The chain combines TRBV6-5 with TRBJ2-4, with TRBD1 as a possible D gene (7 bases). The sequenced sample was memory CD4+ T cells from blood. This sequence originates from a female donor in good health, serving as a healthy control. CDR3 coding DNA: TGTGCCAGCAGTTACTACGAGCCAGGGGGGTTCAAAAACATTCAGTACTTC. As protein: CASSYYEPGGFKNIQYF.